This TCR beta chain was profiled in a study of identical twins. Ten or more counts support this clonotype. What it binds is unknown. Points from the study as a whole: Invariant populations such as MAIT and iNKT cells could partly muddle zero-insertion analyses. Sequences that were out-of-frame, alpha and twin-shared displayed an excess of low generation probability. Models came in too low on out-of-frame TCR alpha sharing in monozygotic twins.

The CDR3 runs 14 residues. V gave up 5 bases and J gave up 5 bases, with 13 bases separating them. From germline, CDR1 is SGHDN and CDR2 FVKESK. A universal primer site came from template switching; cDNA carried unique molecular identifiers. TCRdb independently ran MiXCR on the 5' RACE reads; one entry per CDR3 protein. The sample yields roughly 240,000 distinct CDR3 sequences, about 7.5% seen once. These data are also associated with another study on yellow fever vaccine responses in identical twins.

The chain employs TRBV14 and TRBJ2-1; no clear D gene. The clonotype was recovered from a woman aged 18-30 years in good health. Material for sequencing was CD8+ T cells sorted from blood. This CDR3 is CASSNPKGNNEQFF. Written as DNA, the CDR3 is TGTGCCAGCAGCAACCCGAAGGGCAACAATGAGCAGTTCTTC. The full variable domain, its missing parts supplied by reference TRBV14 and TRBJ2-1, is EAGVTQFPSHSVIEKGQTVTLRCDPISGHDNLYWYRRVMGKEIKFLLHFVKESKQDESGMPNNRFLAERTGGTYSTLKVQPAELEDSGVYFCASSNPKGNNEQFFGPGTRLTVL.